This is a list of T cell receptor beta chains from one sample in a study of blood T cell repertoires in COVID-19. This table comes from immunoSEQ multiplex PCR, and its TCRdb copy is limited to in-frame clones, with some not included. The repertoire has around 310,000 clones, approximately 88% of them found once; the top ten carry roughly 4%. Material: peripheral blood. These TCRs come from a woman aged 50 to 60 with active or convalescent COVID-19. CDR3s include the opening cysteine and the closing phenylalanine or tryptophan.

V: TRBV19
CDR3: CASSKGGVGGYTF

V: TRBV11-1
CDR3: CASSPYGGGAYEQYF

V: TRBV7-2
CDR3: CASSLVSGTAVHEQYF

V: TRBV5-6
CDR3: CASSLGTGNTEAFF

V: TRBV30
CDR3: CAWSRGRTEAFF

V: TRBV10-3
CDR3: CAISESKKQGGNTEAFF

V: TRBV3-1/TRBV3-2
CDR3: CASSQVRARSSYNEQFF

V: TRBV13
CDR3: CASRLWTRADYSPLHF

V: TRBV7-9
CDR3: CASSDTMRGGPYEQYF

V: TRBV5-6
CDR3: CASSLMVDSGSNQPQHF

V: TRBV11-2
CDR3: CASSFSGFNSPLHF

V: TRBV6-6
CDR3: CASSYGNLARGYEQYF

V: TRBV28
CDR3: CASSLRVGGAYEQYF

V: TRBV19
CDR3: CASSTRQGKSYGYTF

V: TRBV5-1
CDR3: CASSSPGQGSYEQYF

V: TRBV27
CDR3: CASSYRGGLSTDTQYF

V: TRBV19
CDR3: CASSIYIAQGASYNSPLHF

V: TRBV2
CDR3: CASSWRGTGELFF

V: TRBV19
CDR3: CASSIAGNQEFF

V: TRBV19
CDR3: CASSVGQGGRELFF

V: TRBV18
CDR3: CASSLQGFGTGELFF

V: TRBV9
CDR3: CASSVSNRVDEQYF

V: TRBV28
CDR3: CASSSRQKHNGYTF

V: TRBV28
CDR3: CASSLWRIAGSINEQFF

V: TRBV9
CDR3: CASSVGSSGGMNTGELFF

V: TRBV7-9
CDR3: CASSSEGTGVWNTEAFF

V: TRBV7-2
CDR3: CASSSDGTGRTQYF

V: TRBV18
CDR3: CASSPTYRGSILDEKLFF

V: TRBV12-5
CDR3: CASGRDSLRDRETGELFF

V: TRBV7-2
CDR3: CASSSDRGRAEQYF

V: TRBV9
CDR3: CASSVGTVMGNEQFF

V: TRBV11-2
CDR3: CASSLVPAGLYNEQFF

V: TRBV5-8
CDR3: CASNALPGTVLGRNQPQHF

V: TRBV7-3
CDR3: CASSLAPTGGSTDTQYF

V: TRBV28
CDR3: CASSTGTAVLTIYF

V: TRBV6-2/TRBV6-3
CDR3: CASSRSYEQYF

V: TRBV4-3
CDR3: CASSQDLAGGMSYEQYF

V: TRBV9
CDR3: CASSVQTGPSGNTIYF

V: TRBV30
CDR3: CAWGLLRGAQRGDTQYF

V: TRBV9
CDR3: CASSVGPGDETQYF

V: TRBV4-3
CDR3: CASSQDRGSHNEQFF

V: TRBV15
CDR3: CATSKIVADTYEQYF

V: TRBV27
CDR3: CASSLSAATNEKLFF

V: TRBV7-9
CDR3: CASTTEGVNTEAFF

V: TRBV11-3
CDR3: CASSLPSAGGHEQFF

V: TRBV3-1/TRBV3-2
CDR3: CASERKPGYQETQYF

V: TRBV30
CDR3: CAWSVWRDLFGAEAFF

V: TRBV6-1
CDR3: CASSELLNTEAFF

V: TRBV19
CDR3: CAGGGSFFGGELFF

V: TRBV11-2
CDR3: CASSFEESGYNEQFF

V: TRBV6-5
CDR3: CASRSGGSSYEQYF